This T cell receptor beta chain emerged from a study of T cell clonality in common variable immunodeficiency. Points from the study as a whole: Authors noted CVID clonality's cause needs subpopulation repertoire sequencing. Reportedly, TCR beta sequences from common variable immunodeficiency showed fewer deletions and N-nucleotide insertions. Compared with healthy controls, CVID subjects showed increased TCRbeta clonality, mostly in about a third.

Assay used: immunoSEQ multiplex PCR; TCRdb lists only in-frame clones, some missing. The profile covers tens of thousands of clones, none occurring a single time. This clone was counted many times. Antigen specificity is unknown. Aged about 9 to 64 years, CVID subjects averaged about 40 years old. Patients and controls were mostly of Caucasian heritage. The source of this sequence is a human donor with common variable immunodeficiency. Specimen: peripheral blood mononuclear cells.

CDR3 DNA, as far as it was read: TGTGCCAGCTCACCAAGGCTACAGGGAGCAACTAATGAAAAA. Protein: CASSPRLQGATNEK. The entire CDR3 protein is CASSPRLQGATNEKLFF. The chain links TRBV18 to TRBJ1-4; D perhaps matches TRBD1 (6 bases). The sequenced fragment ends 3 residues before the CDR3 boundary, so the rest is inferred from the germline J gene. The CDR3 loop spans 17 amino acids. Trimming shortened V by 2 bases and J by 0 bases, and 13 bases separated the two germline ends. Germline CDR1 KGHSH, CDR2 LQKENI.